This TCR beta chain was identified in a study of blood T cell repertoires in COVID-19. Overall study: Both acute and convalescent COVID-19 samples were obtained from the United States, Italy and Spain.

Repertoires were generated with immunoSEQ multiplex PCR, while TCRdb's copy carries only in-frame clones and drops some. The repertoire holds under 50,000 clones, with roughly 77% as singletons. The J segment lost 3 bases and the V segment lost 5 bases, leaving 9 bases of the junction unmatched. CDR1 MGHRA and CDR2 YSYEKL come from the germline V gene. This CDR3 is built from 16 residues. V and J are TRBV4-1 and TRBJ2-3; TRBD1 matches 9 bases. Sequenced input: peripheral blood. This TCR derives from an older man with active or convalescent COVID-19. This CDR3 reads CASSAGTGRGTDTQYF. The DNA of the CDR3 is TGCGCCAGCAGCGCCGGGACAGGGAGGGGGACAGATACGCAGTATTTT.